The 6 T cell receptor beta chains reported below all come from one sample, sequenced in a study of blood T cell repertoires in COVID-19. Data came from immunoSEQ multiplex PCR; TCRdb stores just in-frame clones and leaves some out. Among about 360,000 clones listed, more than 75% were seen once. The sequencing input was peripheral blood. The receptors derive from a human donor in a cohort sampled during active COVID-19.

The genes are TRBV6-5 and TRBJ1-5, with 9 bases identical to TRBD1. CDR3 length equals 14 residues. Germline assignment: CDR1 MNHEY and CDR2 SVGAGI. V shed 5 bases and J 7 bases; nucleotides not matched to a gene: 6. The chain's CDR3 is CASSRDRAGQPQHF. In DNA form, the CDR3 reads TGTGCCAGCAGTAGGGACAGGGCGGGCCAGCCCCAGCATTTT.

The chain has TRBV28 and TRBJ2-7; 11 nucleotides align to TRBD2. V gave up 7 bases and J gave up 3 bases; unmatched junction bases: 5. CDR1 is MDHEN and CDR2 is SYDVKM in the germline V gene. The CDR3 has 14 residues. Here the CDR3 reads CASTGLAENYEQYF. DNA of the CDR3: TGTGCCAGCACGGGACTAGCGGAAAACTACGAGCAGTACTTC.

The CDR3, as DNA: TGCGCCAGCAGCCCAGGGAGACAGGGAGTAGGGGAGACCCAGTACTTC. Amino acids: CASSPGRQGVGETQYF. The gene calls are TRBV5-1 and TRBJ2-5; 7 bases align to TRBD1. The germline gives CDR1 SGHRS, CDR2 YFSETQ. The CDR3 is 16 amino acids. Losses at the gene ends were 4 bases for V and 5 bases for J; bases not matched to a gene: 14.

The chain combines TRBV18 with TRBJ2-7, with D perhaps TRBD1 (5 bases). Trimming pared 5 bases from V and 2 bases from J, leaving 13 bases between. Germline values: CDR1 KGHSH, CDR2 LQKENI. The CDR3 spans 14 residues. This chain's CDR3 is CASSNFTGPYEQYF. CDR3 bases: TGTGCCAGCTCAAACTTTACAGGACCCTACGAGCAGTACTTC.

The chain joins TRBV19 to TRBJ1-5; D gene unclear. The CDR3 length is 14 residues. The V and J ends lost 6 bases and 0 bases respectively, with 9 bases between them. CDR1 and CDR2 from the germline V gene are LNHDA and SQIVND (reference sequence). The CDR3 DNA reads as TGTGCCAGTAGCCCTCGACTTAGCAATCAGCCCCAGCATTTT. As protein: CASSPRLSNQPQHF.

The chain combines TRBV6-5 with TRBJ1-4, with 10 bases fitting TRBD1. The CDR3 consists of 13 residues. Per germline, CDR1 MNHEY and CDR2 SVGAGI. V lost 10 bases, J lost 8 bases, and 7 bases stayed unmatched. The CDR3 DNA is TGTGCCACCCAAACGGGACAGGGGGAAAAACTGTTTTTT. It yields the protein CATQTGQGEKLFF.